The sequence of this T cell receptor (beta chain) was determined in a study of shared clonotypes between healthy human individuals. Study outcomes and limitations: Having only a few donors restricted how much genetic and exposure-history diversity was captured.

The V gene's germline CDR1 is WSHSY and CDR2 SAAADI. The CDR3 has 16 residues. The V segment lost 2 bases and the J segment 2 bases; nucleotides outside the gene matches: 7. Each cell subset's genomic DNA was divided evenly among several immunoSEQ plates. Ten immunoSEQ deep assay plates served to sequence unsorted PBMC DNA. The protocol was immunoSEQ multiplex PCR, while the TCRdb copy is restricted to in-frame clones and leaves out a portion. The sample lists about 460,000 clones; over 60% were seen once. Points on this clone: Its target is unknown.

This sequence joins TRBV10-2 and TRBJ1-1; 8 positions match TRBD1. The sequenced sample consisted of PBMCs. The sequence came from a woman between 40 and 55 years old in good health. Some clones in this sample may be carry-over from other donors' samples. The CDR3: CASSETGTGKNTEAFF. Here the CDR3 DNA reads TGCGCCAGCAGTGAGACCGGGACAGGTAAAAACACTGAAGCTTTCTTT.